The clone carrying this T cell receptor (beta chain) was observed once. Its antigen is still unknown. This record comes from a study of identifying expanded T cells in peripheral blood. TCRdb's copy holds only in-frame clones and misses some; the assay was immunoSEQ multiplex PCR. The table has about 110,000 clones, around 89% seen once. Collection occurred without any documented infections or immune events in donors. Trimming took 2 bases from V and 8 from J, leaving 12 bases between them. This CDR3 region has 14 residues. CDR1 and CDR2 from the germline V gene are MNHNY and SVGAGI (reference sequence). Notes on the study in general: Over two and four weeks, about 16 and 19 clones changed, versus around 1.3 between replicates.

Material for sequencing was blood. This receptor was taken from a person aged 18 to 75 in good health. The chain carries TRBV6-6 and TRBJ1-4; a weak D match, TRBD1 (6 bases). CDR3: CASSYRGGREKLFF. The CDR3 nucleotides read TGTGCCAGCAGTTACCGAGGGGGGAGGGAAAAACTGTTTTTT.